The 26 T cell receptor beta chains below come from one sample, sequenced in a study of T cells in women clearing cervical HPV infection. Produced via immunoSEQ multiplex PCR; TCRdb's table is partial and in-frame only. The sample has fewer than 40,000 clones. Material: blood buffy coat. The origin of the receptors is a woman aged 18 to 75 with a cervical HPV16 infection that either progressed to CIN3+ or cleared (not recorded which).

On this clone itself: From the germline J gene comes the end of the CDR3, since the read stops 3 residues before it. V and J are TRBV20-1 and TRBJ2-7; TRBD2 agrees at 8 bases. Germline V gives CDR1 DFQATT, CDR2 SNEGSKA (reference sequence). The CDR3 is 14 amino acids. V shed 3 bases, J shed 4 bases, and the junction held 8 bases outside the gene matches. The CDR3 is CSASGTRGGYEQYF. The CDR3 bases that were read are TGCAGTGCTAGTGGGACTAGGGGTGGTTACGAG.

In the case of this clone: Read sequence stops 3 residues before the CDR3 end, and the germline J gene provides the missing end. This chain joins TRBV20-1 and TRBJ2-3; 7 bases are shared with TRBD2. The CDR3 spans 15 residues. V trimming: 0 bases; J trimming: 2 bases; junction bases outside the gene matches: 5. In germline, CDR1 is DFQATT, CDR2 SNEGSKA (reference sequence). The CDR3 DNA, read in part, is TGCAGTGCTAGAGATTGGGGGGGAGCCACAGATACG. Its translation: CSARDWGGATDT. The CDR3, in full, reads CSARDWGGATDTQYF.

The CDR3 reads CAWMQRIQETQYF. The covered CDR3 bases are TGTGCCTGGATGCAGCGAATCCAAGAGACC. The chain couples TRBV30 to TRBJ2-5; D uncertain. Sequencing ends 3 residues short of the CDR3 end; the germline J gene provides the rest. V was trimmed by 4 bases and J by 1 base, leaving 10 bases between them. CDR3 length equals 13 residues. Germline lookup yields CDR1 GTSNPN and CDR2 SVGIG (reference sequence).

Notes on this clone: Coverage ceases 3 residues before the CDR3 finishes, and the germline J gene fills in the end. This chain links TRBV18 with TRBJ1-2, with a possible D match to TRBD1 (5 bases). There are 14 residues in the CDR3. The germline gives CDR1 KGHSH, CDR2 LQKENI. The CDR3 DNA, read in part, is TGTGCCAGCTCACCAGAGACAGTAACACACGAC. This encodes CASSPETVTHD. The entire CDR3 sequence reads CASSPETVTHDYTF.

On this clone: One junction end disagrees with the germline gene, perhaps due to a read error. Read data end 3 residues before the CDR3 end; the end is taken from the germline J gene. The genes are TRBV4-2 and TRBJ1-2; D not certain. CDR1 LGHNA and CDR2 YNFKEQ come from the germline V gene. The CDR3 runs to 18 residues. The CDR3 sequence: CASSQEMTRAFGPYDYTF. CDR3 DNA, as far as it was read: TGCGCCAGCAGCCAAGAGATGACGAGGGCTTTTGGCCCCTACGAC.

Comments on this clone: Read data end 3 residues before the CDR3 end; the end is taken from the germline J gene. This chain joins TRBV13 and TRBJ1-1, with D unclear. Germline CDR1 and CDR2: PRHDT and FYEKMQ (reference sequence). Trimming pared 0 bases from V and 1 base from J, leaving 6 bases between. The CDR3 loop spans 14 amino acids. Here the CDR3 reads CASSLGQPNTEAFF. Partial CDR3 DNA: TGTGCCAGCAGCTTAGGACAGCCGAACACTGAA.

As for this clone: The missing CDR3 end, 3 residues past where the read stops, is filled in from the germline J gene. The rearrangement joins TRBV19 to TRBJ1-1; D call uncertain. The germline V gene encodes CDR1 LNHDA and CDR2 SQIVND (reference sequence). V lost 10 bases and J lost 2, with 14 bases in between. This CDR3 spans 13 amino acids. This CDR3 is CATTRMGNTEAFF. Partial CDR3 DNA: TGTGCCACCACTAGAATGGGAAACACTGAA.

A note on this clone: Read coverage stops 3 residues before the CDR3 terminus; the germline J gene supplies the remainder. The chain joins TRBV18 to TRBJ1-5; D is possibly TRBD1 (6 bases). Deletions cut 3 bases from V and 3 bases from J, with 15 bases between. Germline assignment: CDR1 KGHSH and CDR2 LQKENI. The CDR3 sequence is 16 residues long. The CDR3 DNA, read in part, is TGTGCCAGCTCACCGACCAGGGGCCAAGTCAATCAGCCC. This gives the protein CASSPTRGQVNQP. The whole CDR3 region reads CASSPTRGQVNQPQHF.

With regard to this clone: The read ends 3 residues before the CDR3 terminus; that terminus is restored from the germline J gene. The chain recombines TRBV18 with TRBJ1-2; D is unclear. CDR1 and CDR2 (germline): KGHSH, LQKENI. This CDR3 has 15 amino acids. The CDR3: CASSRLADSYNDYTF. The sequenced CDR3 bases are TGTGCCAGCTCTCGCTTAGCGGACTCCTACAATGAC.

About this clone: The read gets to within 3 residues of the CDR3 end, and the germline J gene fills in the rest. This chain joins TRBV12-5 and TRBJ2-1; 10 positions agree with TRBD2. Germline V gene data show CDR1 as LGHNT and CDR2 as FRNRAP. The V segment lost 6 bases and the J segment 3 bases; nucleotides outside the gene matches: 5. The CDR3 has 15 residues. The CDR3 is CASGPPSGGYNEQFF. The part of the CDR3 DNA that was read is TGTGCTAGTGGCCCACCTAGCGGGGGCTACAATGAG.

Notes on this clone: The sequence runs out 3 residues before the end of the CDR3; the remainder is reconstructed from the germline J gene. The chain is built from TRBV6-1 and TRBJ1-2, with 8 bases lining up with TRBD1. Germline V gene lookup returns CDR1 MNHNS and CDR2 SASEGT. This CDR3 region has 16 residues. Germline trimming cut 2 bases from V and 6 bases from J; bases unmatched to any gene: 11. The CDR3 sequence: CASSEQGAFISNGYTF. CDR3 bases read: TGTGCCAGCAGTGAACAGGGGGCGTTCATCAGCAATGGC.

With regard to this clone: The observed sequence ends 3 residues before the CDR3 terminus, with the missing tail filled in from the germline J gene. The chain uses TRBV2 and TRBJ1-5, with D hard to call. CDR1 SNHLY and CDR2 FYNNEI come from the germline V gene. V was shortened by 1 base and J by 4 bases, with 8 bases between the two germline ends. The CDR3 has 14 residues. Partial CDR3 DNA: TGTGCCAGCAGTGAAGTAGGGCGAAATCAGCCC. The encoded protein is CASSEVGRNQP. The whole CDR3 protein is CASSEVGRNQPQHF.

In regard to this clone: The read falls 3 residues short of the CDR3 end, and the missing part is taken from the germline J gene. The chain uses TRBV11-2 and TRBJ2-1; D may be TRBD2 (6 bases). Germline assignment: CDR1 SGHAT and CDR2 FQNNGV. The CDR3 spans 13 residues. Trimming cost V 4 bases and J 9 bases, with 13 bases left between them. The covered CDR3 bases are TGTGCCAGCAGCTCCGCTGGGGGGAGTGAG. This sequence encodes CASSSAGGSE. Given in full, the CDR3 is CASSSAGGSEQFF.

For this clone: The read is 3 residues too short to cover the CDR3 end, so that end is filled in from the germline J gene. The chain employs TRBV7-8 and TRBJ1-5, with 9 bases fitting TRBD1. V shed 5 bases, J shed 4 bases, and the junction held 3 bases outside the gene matches. The CDR3 runs to 14 residues. CDR1 SGHVS and CDR2 FQNEAQ come from the germline V gene. The DNA read from the CDR3 is TGTGCCAGCAGCGGGACAGGGCTAAATCAGCCC. It specifies CASSGTGLNQP. The full CDR3 protein reads CASSGTGLNQPQHF.

Concerning this clone: The read terminates 3 residues before the CDR3 end, so the remaining end is supplied by the germline J gene. V usage is TRBV9 and J usage is TRBJ1-2; 10 bases are shared with TRBD1. The length of the CDR3 is 16 residues. Germline V gene lookup returns CDR1 SGDLS and CDR2 YYNGEE. V was pared by 4 bases and J by 4 bases, with 10 bases of the junction left unmatched. CDR3 in amino acids: CASSSFETGGGYGYTF. Incomplete CDR3 DNA: TGTGCCAGCAGCTCCTTTGAGACAGGGGGCGGCTATGGC.

Turning to this clone: The CDR3 is cut off 3 residues early in the read; its end comes from the germline J gene. The V gene is TRBV18, the J gene TRBJ2-7, with 14 bases lining up with TRBD2. Germline trimming cut 2 bases from V and 6 bases from J; bases unmatched to any gene: 6. The CDR3 is 16 residues long. Germline V CDR1 and CDR2: KGHSH, LQKENI. The chain's CDR3 is CASSPGTSGSPAEQYF. The part of the CDR3 DNA that was read is TGTGCCAGCTCACCAGGGACTAGCGGGAGTCCAGCCGAG.

For this clone: The CDR3 is cut off 3 residues early in the read; its end comes from the germline J gene. The chain is built from TRBV13 and TRBJ2-3, with TRBD2 matching 13 bases. J gave up 4 bases and V 4 bases, and 20 bases lay outside the gene matches. This CDR3 is 21 amino acids long. Germline V gene lookup returns CDR1 PRHDT and CDR2 FYEKMQ (reference sequence). The CDR3 loop is CASSSVLAGGLGEAEADTQYF. The sequenced part of the CDR3 DNA is TGTGCCAGCAGCTCGGTACTAGCGGGGGGGCTCGGGGAAGCAGAGGCAGATACG.

To note about this clone: The CDR3 end falls 3 residues outside the read, so it is completed with the germline J gene. The rearrangement links TRBV19 to TRBJ2-3, with D perhaps TRBD1 (6 bases). The CDR3 has 15 amino acids. Germline CDR1 is LNHDA and CDR2 is SQIVND (reference sequence). The sequenced part of the CDR3 DNA is TGTGCCAGTAGCCGGACAGCGGATGGCAATCAGCCG. It yields the protein CASSRTADGNQP. The CDR3 as a whole reads CASSRTADGNQPQYF.

A remark on this clone: Sequencing ends 3 residues short of the CDR3 end; the germline J gene provides the rest. V gene TRBV5-4 combines with J gene TRBJ2-1; 11 positions agree with TRBD2. Looked up from germline, CDR1 is SGHNT and CDR2 is YYREEE (reference sequence). Losses at the gene ends were 4 bases for V and 6 bases for J; bases not matched to a gene: 9. The CDR3 is 16 amino acids. CDR3 region: CASSGSSGGAFNEQFF. The CDR3 bases that were read are TGTGCCAGCAGCGGAAGTAGCGGGGGGGCGTTCAATGAG.

A note on this clone: The read gets to within 3 residues of the CDR3 end, and the germline J gene fills in the rest. V is TRBV18 and J is TRBJ2-1; no reliable D call. Trimming took off 3 bases at V and 4 bases at J, with 10 bases between the two ends. This CDR3 region has 14 residues. The germline V gene encodes CDR1 KGHSH and CDR2 LQKENI. Partial CDR3 DNA: TGTGCCAGCTCACCGTCTGAGAGGTACAATGAG. Its translation: CASSPSERYNE. The whole CDR3 protein reads CASSPSERYNEQFF.

This CDR3 is CATQGASILNTEAFF. The DNA read from the CDR3 is TGTGCCACACAGGGGGCTTCGATCTTGAACACTGAA. The rearrangement links TRBV19 to TRBJ1-1, with 9 bases fitting TRBD1. The read finishes 3 residues shy of the CDR3 end, and the germline J gene is used to complete it. Germline CDR1 reads LNHDA; CDR2 reads SQIVND (reference sequence). With V trimmed by 10 bases and J by 0 bases, 9 bases remained unmatched. The CDR3 extends over 15 amino acids.

Remarks on this clone: The read terminates 3 residues ahead of where the CDR3 ends, so the germline J gene completes it. The chain links TRBV20-1 to TRBJ1-5, with D perhaps TRBD1 (6 bases). Trimming pared 4 bases from V and 2 bases from J, leaving 15 bases between. The germline V gene has CDR1 DFQATT and CDR2 SNEGSKA (reference sequence). The length of the CDR3 is 15 residues. The CDR3 bases that were read are TGCAGTGCTAAAACAGGGTCACTCGGCAATCAGCCC. It yields the protein CSAKTGSLGNQP. The CDR3 in its entirety is CSAKTGSLGNQPQHF.

With respect to this clone: The observed sequence ends 3 residues before the CDR3 terminus, with the missing tail filled in from the germline J gene. The chain recombines TRBV20-1 with TRBJ2-2, with 9 nucleotides matching TRBD1. CDR1 DFQATT and CDR2 SNEGSKA come from the germline V gene (reference sequence). CDR3 length equals 15 residues. CDR3 sequence reads: CSAREEGTGNEKLFF. The part of the CDR3 DNA that was read is TGCAGTGCTAGAGAGGAGGGGACAGGGAATGAAAAG.

About this clone: The sequenced fragment ends 3 residues before the CDR3 boundary, so the rest is inferred from the germline J gene. V and J are TRBV4-1 and TRBJ1-2; D ambiguous. The CDR3 covers 13 residues. Germline CDR1 reads MGHRA; CDR2 reads YSYEKL. The DNA read from the CDR3 is TGCGCCAGCAGCCAAGGCGTCATGTCCGGC. Translated, it gives CASSQGVMSG. In full, the CDR3 reads CASSQGVMSGYTF.

Incomplete CDR3 DNA: TGTGCCAGCAGCCCTGGACATCTTAGCACAGATACC. This gives the protein CASSPGHLSTDT. The full CDR3 is CASSPGHLSTDTQYF. The chain carries TRBV7-3 and TRBJ2-5; D possibly corresponds to TRBD1 (5 bases). Read data end 3 residues before the CDR3 end; the end is taken from the germline J gene. Germline V lookup: CDR1 SGHTA, CDR2 FQGTGA. This CDR3 has 15 residues.

With regard to this clone: Sequencing ends 3 residues short of the CDR3 end; the germline J gene provides the rest. The chain links TRBV19 to TRBJ2-5, with unresolved D. Germline V gives CDR1 LNHDA, CDR2 SQIVND (reference sequence). V lost 4 bases and J lost 4, with 10 bases in between. This CDR3 comprises 13 residues. Partial CDR3 DNA: TGTGCCAGTAGTAGTCTTCGTTCAGAGACC. Residues: CASSSLRSET. In full, the CDR3 is CASSSLRSETQYF.